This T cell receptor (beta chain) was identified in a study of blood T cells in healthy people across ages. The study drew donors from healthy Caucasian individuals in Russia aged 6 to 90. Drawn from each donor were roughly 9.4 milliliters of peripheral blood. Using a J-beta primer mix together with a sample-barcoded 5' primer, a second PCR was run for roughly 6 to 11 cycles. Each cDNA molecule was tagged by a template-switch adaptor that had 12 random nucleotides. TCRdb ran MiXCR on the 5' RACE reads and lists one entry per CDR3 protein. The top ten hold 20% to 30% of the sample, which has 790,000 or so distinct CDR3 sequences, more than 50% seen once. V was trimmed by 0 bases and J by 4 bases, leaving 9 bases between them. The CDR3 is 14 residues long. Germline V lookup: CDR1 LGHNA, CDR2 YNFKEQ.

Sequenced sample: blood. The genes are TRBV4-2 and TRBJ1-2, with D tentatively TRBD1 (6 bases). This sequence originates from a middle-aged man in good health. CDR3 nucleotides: TGTGCCAGCAGCCAAGATCTACAGGGCTATGGCTACACCTTC. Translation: CASSQDLQGYGYTF.